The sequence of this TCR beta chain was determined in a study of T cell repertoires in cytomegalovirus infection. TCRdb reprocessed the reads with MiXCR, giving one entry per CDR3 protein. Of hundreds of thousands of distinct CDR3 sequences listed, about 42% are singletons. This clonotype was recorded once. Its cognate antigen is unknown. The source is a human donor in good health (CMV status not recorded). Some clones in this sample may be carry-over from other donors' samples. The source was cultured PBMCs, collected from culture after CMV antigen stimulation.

The CDR3 DNA sequence: TGCGCCAGCAGCCAAGTAACAGGGGCGAACACTGAAGCTTTCTTT. It is translated as CASSQVTGANTEAFF. This chain joins TRBV4-1 and TRBJ1-1; 7 positions agree with TRBD1. CDR3 length: 15 amino acids. CDR1 is MGHRA, CDR2 YSYEKL, per germline. The V segment lost 1 base and the J segment 1 base; nucleotides outside the gene matches: 3.